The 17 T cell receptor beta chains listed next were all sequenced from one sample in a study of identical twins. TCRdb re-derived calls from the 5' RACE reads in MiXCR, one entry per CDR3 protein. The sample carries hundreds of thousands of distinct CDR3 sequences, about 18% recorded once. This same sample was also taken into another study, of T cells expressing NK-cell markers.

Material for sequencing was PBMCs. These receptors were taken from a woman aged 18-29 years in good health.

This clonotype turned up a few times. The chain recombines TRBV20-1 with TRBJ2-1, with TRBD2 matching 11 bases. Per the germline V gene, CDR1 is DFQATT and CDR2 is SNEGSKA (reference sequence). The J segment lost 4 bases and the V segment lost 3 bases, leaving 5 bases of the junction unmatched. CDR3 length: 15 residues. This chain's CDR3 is CSASPGTSGYNEQFF. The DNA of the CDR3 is TGCAGTGCTAGCCCCGGGACTAGCGGATACAATGAGCAGTTCTTC.

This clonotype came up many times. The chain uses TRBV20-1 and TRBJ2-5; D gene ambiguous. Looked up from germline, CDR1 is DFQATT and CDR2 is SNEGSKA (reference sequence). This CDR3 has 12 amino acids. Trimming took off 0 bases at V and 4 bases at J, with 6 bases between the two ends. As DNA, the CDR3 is TGCAGTGCTAGAGATAGGGTAGAGACCCAGTACTTC. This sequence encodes CSARDRVETQYF.

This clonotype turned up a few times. The CDR3 reads CASRIPGQGAGNEQFF. Here the CDR3 DNA reads TGCGCCAGCAGGATTCCGGGACAGGGGGCCGGCAATGAGCAGTTCTTC. The chain uses TRBV10-2 and TRBJ2-1, with TRBD1 matching over 12 bases. This CDR3 is 16 amino acids long. CDR1 and CDR2 from the germline V gene are WSHSY and SAAADI. V gave up 6 bases and J gave up 6 bases; unmatched junction bases: 9.

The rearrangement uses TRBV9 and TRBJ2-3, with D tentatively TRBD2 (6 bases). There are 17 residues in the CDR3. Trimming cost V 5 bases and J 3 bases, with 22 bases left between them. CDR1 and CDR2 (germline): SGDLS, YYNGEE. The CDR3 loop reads CASSTSRDAPTTDTQYF. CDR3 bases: TGTGCCAGCAGTACTAGCAGGGATGCCCCAACTACAGATACGCAGTATTTT.

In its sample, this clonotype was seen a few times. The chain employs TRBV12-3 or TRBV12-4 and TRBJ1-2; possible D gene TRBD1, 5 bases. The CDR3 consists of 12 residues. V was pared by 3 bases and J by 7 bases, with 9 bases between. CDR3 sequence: CASSLGVGGYTF. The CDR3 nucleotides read TGTGCCAGCAGTTTGGGGGTTGGTGGCTACACCTTC.

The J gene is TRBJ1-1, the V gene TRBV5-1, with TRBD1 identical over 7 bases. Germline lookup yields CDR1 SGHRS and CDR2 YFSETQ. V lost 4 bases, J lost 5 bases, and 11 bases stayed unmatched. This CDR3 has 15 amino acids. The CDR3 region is CASSVLGTVFTEAFF. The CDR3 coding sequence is TGCGCCAGCAGCGTCCTCGGGACAGTTTTTACTGAAGCTTTCTTT.

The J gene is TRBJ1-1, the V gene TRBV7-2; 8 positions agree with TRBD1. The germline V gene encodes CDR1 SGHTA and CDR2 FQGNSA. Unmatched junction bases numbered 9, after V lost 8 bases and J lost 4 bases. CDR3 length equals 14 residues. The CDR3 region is CASVRGLIGTEAFF. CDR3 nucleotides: TGTGCCAGCGTCAGGGGGCTGATCGGCACTGAAGCTTTCTTT.

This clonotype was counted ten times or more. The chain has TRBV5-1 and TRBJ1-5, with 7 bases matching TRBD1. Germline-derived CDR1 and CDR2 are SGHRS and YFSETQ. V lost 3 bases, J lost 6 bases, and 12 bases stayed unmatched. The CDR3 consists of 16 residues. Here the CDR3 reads CASSSTVDRYSQPQHF. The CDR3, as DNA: TGCGCCAGCAGCTCAACCGTGGACAGGTATAGTCAGCCCCAGCATTTT.

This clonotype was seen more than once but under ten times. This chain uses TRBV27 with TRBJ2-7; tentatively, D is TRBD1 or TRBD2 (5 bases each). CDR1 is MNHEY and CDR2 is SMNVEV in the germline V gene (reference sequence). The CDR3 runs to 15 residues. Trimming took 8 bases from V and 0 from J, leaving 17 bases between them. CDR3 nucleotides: TGTGCCAGCCAGGTGGGGGAATACAGCTCCTACGAGCAGTACTTC. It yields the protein CASQVGEYSSYEQYF.

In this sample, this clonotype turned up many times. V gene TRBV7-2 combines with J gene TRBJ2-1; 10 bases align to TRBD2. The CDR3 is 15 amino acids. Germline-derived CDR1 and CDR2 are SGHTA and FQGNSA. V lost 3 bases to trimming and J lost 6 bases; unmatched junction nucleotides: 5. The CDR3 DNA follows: TGTGCCAGCAGCTTGGCTAGCGGGAGCCCCAATGAGCAGTTCTTC. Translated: CASSLASGSPNEQFF.

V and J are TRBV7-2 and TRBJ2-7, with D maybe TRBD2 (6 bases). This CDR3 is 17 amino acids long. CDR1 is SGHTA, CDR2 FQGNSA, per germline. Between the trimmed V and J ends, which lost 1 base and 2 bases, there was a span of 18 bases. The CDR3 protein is CASSLVAGLAYAYEQYF. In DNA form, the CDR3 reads TGTGCCAGCAGCTTAGTGGCGGGGTTAGCTTATGCCTACGAGCAGTACTTC.

CDR3 residues: CASRIRTGTVTPEAFF. The DNA for the CDR3 is TGTGCCAGCAGGATCAGGACCGGGACAGTTACCCCCGAAGCTTTCTTT. The chain carries TRBV6-1 and TRBJ1-1; 7 nucleotides line up with TRBD1. The V gene's germline CDR1 is MNHNS and CDR2 SASEGT. The V gene end was trimmed by 6 bases and the J gene end by 8 bases; junction bases not matched to a gene: 18. The CDR3 length is 16 residues.

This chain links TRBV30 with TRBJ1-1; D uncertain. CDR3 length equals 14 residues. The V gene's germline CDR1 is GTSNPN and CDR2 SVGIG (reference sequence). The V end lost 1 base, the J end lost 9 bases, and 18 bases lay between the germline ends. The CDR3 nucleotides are TGTGCCTGGAGTGATCTGACATCCTGGGTAAAAGCTTTCTTT. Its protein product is CAWSDLTSWVKAFF. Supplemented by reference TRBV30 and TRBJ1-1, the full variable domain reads SQTIHQWPATLVQPVGSPLSLECTVEGTSNPNLYWYRQAAGRGLQLLFYSVGIGQISSEVPQNLSASRPQDRQFILSSKKLLLSDSGFYLCAWSDLTSWVKAFFGQGTRLTVV.

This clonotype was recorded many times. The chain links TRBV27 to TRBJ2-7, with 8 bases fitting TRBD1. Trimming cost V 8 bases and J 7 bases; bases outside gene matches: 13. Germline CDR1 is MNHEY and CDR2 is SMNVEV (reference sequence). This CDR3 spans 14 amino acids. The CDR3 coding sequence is TGTGCCAGCCCAGCTACTCAGGGGGCGCGAGAGCAGTACTTC. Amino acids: CASPATQGAREQYF.

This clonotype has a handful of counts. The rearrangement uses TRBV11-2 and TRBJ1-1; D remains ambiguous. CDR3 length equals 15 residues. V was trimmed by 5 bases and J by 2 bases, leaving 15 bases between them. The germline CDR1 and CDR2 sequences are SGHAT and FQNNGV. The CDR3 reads CASSPAVGLNTEAFF. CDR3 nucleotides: TGTGCCAGCAGCCCAGCAGTAGGTCTTAACACTGAAGCTTTCTTT.

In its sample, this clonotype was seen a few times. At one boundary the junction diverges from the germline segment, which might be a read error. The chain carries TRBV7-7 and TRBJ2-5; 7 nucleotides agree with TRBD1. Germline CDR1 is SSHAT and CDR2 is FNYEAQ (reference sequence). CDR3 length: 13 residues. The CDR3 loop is CASSPTGSKTQYF. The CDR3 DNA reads TGTGCTAGCAGCCCGACAGGGTCGAAGACCCAGTACTTC.

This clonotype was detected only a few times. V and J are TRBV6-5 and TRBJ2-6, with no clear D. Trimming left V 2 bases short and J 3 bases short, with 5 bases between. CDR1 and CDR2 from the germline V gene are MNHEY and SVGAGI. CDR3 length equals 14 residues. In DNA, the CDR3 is TGTGCCAGCAGTTACGCTTTTGGGGCCAACGTCCTGACTTTC. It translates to CASSYAFGANVLTF.